This T cell receptor beta chain was sequenced for a study of neoadjuvant anti-PD-1 for oral cavity cancer. Across the whole study: Non-progressing patients received a fourth nivolumab dose near day 43, then surgery on days 50-56. Study-level results: TCR analyses covered only a few patients per response group.

The patients had HPV-negative, locally advanced oral cavity squamous cell carcinoma. No culture or expansion preceded analysis of these blood cells. Profiled with immunoSEQ multiplex PCR; TCRdb holds only in-frame clones, not every one. This sample yields about 14,000 clones, of which approximately 70% are seen a single time; around 2.2% belongs to the top ten. CDR1 is SGHKS and CDR2 is YYEKEE in the germline V gene (reference sequence). CDR3 length: 17 residues. V lost 4 bases to trimming and J lost 2 bases, with 19 bases between them. This clone was detected once. Its antigen is as yet unknown. V and J are TRBV5-5 and TRBJ1-5, with D perhaps TRBD1 (6 bases). The sequenced sample was PBMCs, obtained before nivolumab (anti-PD-1) treatment. This receptor was identified in a person aged 40 to 85 with oral cavity squamous cell carcinoma. CDR3 sequence (DNA): TGTGCCAGCAGCCCGGGACACCCCCTCGGGGGCAATCAGCCCCAGCATTTT. Protein: CASSPGHPLGGNQPQHF.